A single TCR beta chain is shown here with its context. Sequenced by immunoSEQ multiplex PCR; TCRdb stores in-frame clones only, minus some. The profile shows approximately 8,800 clones, over 85% of them singletons. The CDR3 runs to 14 residues. CDR1 and CDR2 (germline): MNHNS, SASEGT. Trimming stripped 0 bases from V and 5 bases from J, with 11 bases between. The data were taken from a study of T cell clonotyping in hematopoietic cell transplantation. The receptor was isolated from a male patient aged 50 to 60 who had an allogeneic stem cell transplant from a related donor, so T cells may come from the graft donor. Some clones in this sample may be carry-over from other donors' samples. The chain employs TRBV6-1 and TRBJ2-7, with a possible D match to TRBD1 (6 bases). The sample in question was PBMCs, obtained 100 days after allogeneic stem cell transplant. This CDR3 is CASSEAGQSHEQYF. The CDR3 DNA sequence: TGTGCCAGCAGTGAAGCTGGACAGTCCCACGAGCAGTACTTC.